The clone carrying this T cell receptor beta chain was found many times. The read ends 3 residues shy of where the CDR3 ends; the end is completed using the germline J gene. The sample is drawn from a study of T cell clonality in common variable immunodeficiency. The assay was immunoSEQ multiplex PCR, and TCRdb's table has in-frame clones only and misses some. The sample yields 55,000 to 65,000 clones, without any singletons. The V gene's germline CDR1 is SGHRS and CDR2 YFSETQ. The V gene end was trimmed by 4 bases and the J gene end by 0 bases; junction bases not matched to a gene: 6. CDR3 length: 15 amino acids.

What was sequenced was peripheral blood mononuclear cells. This chain joins TRBV5-1 and TRBJ1-1; 7 bases agree with TRBD1. This TCR was sampled from a person aged 18-70 years in good health. Partial CDR3 DNA: TGCGCCAGCAGCCAGGGACAGCCTTTGAACACTGAA. It translates to CASSQGQPLNTE. The whole CDR3 reads CASSQGQPLNTEAFF.